The next 12 T cell receptor beta chains were all read from a single sample in a study of T-cell reconstitution after alpha-beta-depleted transplantation in children. Molecular barcoding with unique molecular identifiers was used for the TCRbeta library. TCRdb reprocessed the PCR reads with MiXCR, giving one entry per CDR3 protein. The sample holds under 750,000 distinct CDR3 sequences, 20% to 25% seen once. Material: PBMCs, mostly from graft donor cells, obtained 360 days after TCRalphabeta/CD19-depleted stem cell transplant. The receptors shown here come from a boy in the first two years of life who had a stem cell transplant for acute myeloid leukemia, so the T cells may come from the graft donor.

This clonotype has at least ten counts. The DNA for the CDR3 is TGTGCCAGCAGCTTAAATAGCGGGGGTGAGGATGAGCAGTTCTTC. Residues: CASSLNSGGEDEQFF. The chain links TRBV11-2 to TRBJ2-1; 9 bases map to TRBD2. This CDR3 is 15 amino acids long. J lost 8 bases, V lost 2 bases, and 7 bases had no gene match. Germline-derived CDR1 and CDR2 are SGHAT and FQNNGV.

This clonotype was observed a few times. The J gene is TRBJ2-1, the V gene TRBV20-1; 7 bases map to TRBD1. The CDR3 extends over 13 amino acids. The V gene's germline CDR1 is DFQATT and CDR2 SNEGSKA (reference sequence). V lost 8 bases to trimming and J lost 4 bases; unmatched junction nucleotides: 8. The DNA of the CDR3 is TGCAGTTCGACAGGGTTGGGGTACAATGAGCAGTTCTTC. Amino acids: CSSTGLGYNEQFF.

This clonotype was seen repeatedly, ten times or more. The chain joins TRBV5-1 to TRBJ2-3; D ambiguous. Trimming removed 0 bases from V and 3 bases from J, with 11 bases in between. This CDR3 is built from 15 residues. Per germline, CDR1 SGHRS and CDR2 YFSETQ. The CDR3 DNA reads TGCGCCAGCAGCTTGGGTCCACCTTCGACAGATACGCAGTATTTT. This translates into CASSLGPPSTDTQYF.

This clonotype was picked up a small number of times. V usage is TRBV18 and J usage is TRBJ2-7; D is perhaps TRBD1 (5 bases). This CDR3 has 16 amino acids. V dropped 3 bases and J dropped 2 bases, with 17 bases sitting between them. Germline CDR1 reads KGHSH; CDR2 reads LQKENI. Written as DNA, the CDR3 is TGTGCCAGCTCACCCCCAAAACGCAGGGTCCCCTACGAGCAGTACTTC. This codes for CASSPPKRRVPYEQYF.

There are many counts of this clonotype. V and J are TRBV6-5 and TRBJ1-1; possible D gene TRBD1, 6 bases. This CDR3 region has 14 residues. V dropped 5 bases and J dropped 3 bases, with 13 bases sitting between them. Looked up from germline, CDR1 is MNHEY and CDR2 is SVGAGI. The CDR3 DNA is TGTGCCAGCAGTCTACAGGGAGCCCACACTGAAGCTTTCTTT. Protein: CASSLQGAHTEAFF.

The sample holds many counts of this clonotype. This rearrangement joins TRBV29-1 to TRBJ2-2, with D uncertain. The CDR3 has 13 amino acids. In germline, CDR1 is SQVTM, CDR2 ANQGSEA. Trimming stripped 6 bases from V and 4 bases from J, with 12 bases between. The CDR3 sequence: CSVAGRFTGELFF. CDR3 DNA sequence: TGCAGCGTGGCAGGACGGTTCACCGGGGAGCTGTTTTTT.

This clonotype has a count of ten or more. The rearrangement links TRBV12-3 or TRBV12-4 to TRBJ1-1, with no clear D. This CDR3 contains 14 residues. V was pared by 2 bases and J by 5 bases, with 12 bases between. The CDR3 loop is CASSLKSGWTEAFF. In nucleotides, the CDR3 is TGTGCCAGCAGTTTAAAAAGCGGGTGGACTGAAGCTTTCTTT.

The chain links TRBV10-2 to TRBJ2-2; D might be TRBD2 (5 bases). The V and J ends lost 4 bases and 1 base respectively, with 7 bases between them. The V gene's germline CDR1 is WSHSY and CDR2 SAAADI. The CDR3 has 14 amino acids. The CDR3 loop reads CASSVEGNTGELFF. As DNA, the CDR3 is TGCGCCAGCAGTGTTGAGGGGAACACCGGGGAGCTGTTTTTT.

This clonotype has only a few counts. The rearrangement links TRBV10-3 to TRBJ1-1, with D unresolved. The CDR3 has 13 amino acids. Per the germline V gene, CDR1 is ENHRY and CDR2 is SYGVKD. V was shortened by 0 bases and J by 5 bases, with 7 bases between the two germline ends. The CDR3 is CAISESWGTEAFF. CDR3 DNA: TGTGCCATCAGTGAGTCTTGGGGAACTGAAGCTTTCTTT.

The chain carries TRBV15 and TRBJ2-5; 16 bases align to TRBD2. Germline V gene sequence: CDR1 LNHNV, CDR2 YYDKDF (reference sequence). CDR3 length equals 18 residues. The V and J ends lost 5 bases and 6 bases, in that order; junction bases with no gene match: 12. In DNA form, the CDR3 reads TGTGCCACCAGCTCGGGACTAGCGGGGGGGGCACCCTACCAGACCCAGTACTTC. This translates into CATSSGLAGGAPYQTQYF. The whole variable domain, filled in from reference TRBV15 and TRBJ2-5, reads DAMVIQNPRYQVTQFGKPVTLSCSQTLNHNVMYWYQQKSSQAPKLLFHYYDKDFNNEADTPDNFQSRRPNTSFCFLDIRSPGLGDTAMYLCATSSGLAGGAPYQTQYFGPGTRLLVL.

The DNA of the CDR3 is TGTGCCAGCAGCCACTTCCAAGTGAACACTGAAGCTTTCTTT. It is translated as CASSHFQVNTEAFF. The chain couples TRBV7-9 to TRBJ1-1, with D unclear. Deletions cut 5 bases from V and 0 bases from J, with 10 bases between. The CDR3 contains 14 residues. Germline CDR1 is SEHNR and CDR2 is FQNEAQ (reference sequence).

This clonotype was seen a handful of times. CDR3 loop: CSARKDRSGTEAFF. Written as DNA, the CDR3 is TGCAGTGCTAGAAAGGACAGGTCGGGCACTGAAGCTTTCTTT. This sequence joins TRBV20-1 and TRBJ1-1; 7 bases map to TRBD1. The CDR3 totals 14 residues. Losses at the gene ends were 2 bases for V and 4 bases for J; bases not matched to a gene: 7. CDR1 is DFQATT and CDR2 is SNEGSKA in the germline V gene (reference sequence).